A selection of T cell receptor beta chains follows, all from one sample in a study of blood T cell repertoires in COVID-19. The data were produced by immunoSEQ multiplex PCR, yet TCRdb's version contains in-frame clones alone and is incomplete. The sample lists about 480,000 clones; 88% were seen once. The sequencing sample was made of PBMCs or T cells enriched from blood (not recorded which). All receptors derive from a woman aged 40 to 49 who had recovered from COVID-19. Each CDR3 is given with its conserved first and last residue. Fields, in order: D gene, J gene, clone size, V gene, CDR3 protein, CDR3 DNA. D genes are given only for firm matches. Clone size is stated in some rows and not others, as once, few, many or a class when expanded.

d_call: TRBD2; j_call: TRBJ2-1; clone_size: .; v_call: TRBV5-6; cdr3_aa: CASSLPTSGAYNEQFF; cdr3_nt: TGTGCCAGCAGCTTACCTACTAGCGGGGCTTACAATGAGCAGTTCTTC
d_call: TRBD2; j_call: TRBJ2-1; clone_size: .; v_call: TRBV6-2/TRBV6-3; cdr3_aa: CASSYSKLAGVINEQFF; cdr3_nt: TGTGCCAGCAGTTACTCGAAACTAGCGGGAGTAATCAATGAGCAGTTCTTC
d_call: .; j_call: TRBJ2-7; clone_size: .; v_call: TRBV18; cdr3_aa: CASSPLTGYEQYF; cdr3_nt: TGTGCCAGCTCACCGCTCACAGGGTACGAGCAGTACTTC
d_call: .; j_call: TRBJ1-2; clone_size: .; v_call: TRBV7-9; cdr3_aa: CASSLRSRISTNYGYTF; cdr3_nt: TGTGCCAGCAGCTTAAGGTCTCGAATTAGCACTAACTATGGCTACACCTTC
d_call: TRBD1; j_call: TRBJ2-2; clone_size: .; v_call: TRBV7-2; cdr3_aa: CASSLSTGGTGELFF; cdr3_nt: TGTGCCAGCAGCTTAAGTACAGGGGGCACCGGGGAGCTGTTTTTT
d_call: .; j_call: TRBJ2-7; clone_size: .; v_call: TRBV6-5; cdr3_aa: CASSPRRTSTYEQYF; cdr3_nt: TGTGCCAGCAGTCCACGTCGGACAAGTACCTACGAGCAGTACTTC
d_call: TRBD2; j_call: TRBJ2-7; clone_size: once; v_call: TRBV5-1; cdr3_aa: CASSLDGAGAYEQYF; cdr3_nt: TGCGCCAGCAGCTTGGATGGGGCGGGAGCCTACGAGCAGTACTTC
d_call: TRBD1; j_call: TRBJ1-2; clone_size: .; v_call: TRBV7-2; cdr3_aa: CASSRPGTGGGYGYTF; cdr3_nt: TGTGCCAGCAGCCGTCCCGGGACAGGGGGCGGCTATGGCTACACCTTC
d_call: TRBD1; j_call: TRBJ2-5; clone_size: .; v_call: TRBV4-1; cdr3_aa: CASSHEGQAPRETQYF; cdr3_nt: TGCGCCAGCAGCCATGAGGGACAGGCCCCGCGGGAGACCCAGTACTTC
d_call: .; j_call: TRBJ1-6; clone_size: few; v_call: TRBV9; cdr3_aa: CASTPGQPNSPLHF; cdr3_nt: TGTGCCAGCACCCCAGGCCAGCCTAATTCACCCCTCCACTTT
d_call: .; j_call: TRBJ1-1; clone_size: once; v_call: TRBV28; cdr3_aa: CASSYREFTEAFF; cdr3_nt: TGTGCCAGCAGTTACAGGGAGTTCACTGAAGCTTTCTTT
d_call: .; j_call: TRBJ1-2; clone_size: .; v_call: TRBV9; cdr3_aa: CASSVDAGKSLNYGYTF; cdr3_nt: TGTGCCAGCAGCGTAGATGCGGGGAAGAGCCTTAACTATGGCTACACCTTC
d_call: .; j_call: TRBJ2-7; clone_size: .; v_call: TRBV5-5; cdr3_aa: CASSSISSYEQYF; cdr3_nt: TGTGCCAGCAGCTCCATTAGCTCCTACGAGCAGTACTTC
d_call: TRBD1; j_call: TRBJ1-5; clone_size: few; v_call: TRBV19; cdr3_aa: CASRDPQGASNQPQHF; cdr3_nt: TGTGCCAGTAGAGACCCCCAGGGGGCGAGCAATCAGCCCCAGCATTTT
d_call: .; j_call: TRBJ1-5; clone_size: .; v_call: TRBV7-9; cdr3_aa: CASSLGGTSNQPQHF; cdr3_nt: TGTGCCAGCAGCTTGGGCGGGACGAGCAATCAGCCCCAGCATTTT
d_call: TRBD1; j_call: TRBJ1-5; clone_size: .; v_call: TRBV6-5; cdr3_aa: CASSKQGYNQPQHF; cdr3_nt: TGTGCCAGCAGTAAACAGGGGTACAATCAGCCCCAGCATTTT
d_call: .; j_call: TRBJ2-5; clone_size: .; v_call: TRBV5-1; cdr3_aa: CASSFTAGQETQYF; cdr3_nt: TGCGCCAGCAGCTTCACAGCGGGCCAAGAGACCCAGTACTTC
d_call: .; j_call: TRBJ1-4; clone_size: .; v_call: TRBV4-3; cdr3_aa: CASSQKGEKLFF; cdr3_nt: TGCGCCAGCAGCCAAAAGGGGGAAAAACTGTTTTTT
d_call: TRBD1; j_call: TRBJ2-2; clone_size: .; v_call: TRBV5-6; cdr3_aa: CASSWRMGQGYGELFF; cdr3_nt: TGTGCCAGCAGCTGGAGGATGGGACAGGGATACGGGGAGCTGTTTTTT
d_call: TRBD1; j_call: TRBJ1-2; clone_size: .; v_call: TRBV5-4; cdr3_aa: CASSSGQGVSGYTF; cdr3_nt: TGTGCCAGCAGTTCGGGACAGGGCGTTAGTGGCTACACCTTC
d_call: .; j_call: TRBJ2-1; clone_size: .; v_call: TRBV10-3; cdr3_aa: CAISDPAGQYVQEQFF; cdr3_nt: TGTGCCATCAGTGACCCCGCGGGACAGTACGTCCAAGAGCAGTTCTTC
d_call: TRBD1; j_call: TRBJ1-6; clone_size: .; v_call: TRBV9; cdr3_aa: CASSAPRQGAKISSPLHF; cdr3_nt: TGTGCCAGCAGCGCCCCGCGACAGGGGGCGAAGATAAGTTCACCCCTCCACTTT
d_call: .; j_call: TRBJ1-2; clone_size: .; v_call: TRBV18; cdr3_aa: CASSPSADSYGYTF; cdr3_nt: TGTGCCAGCTCACCCTCGGCAGACTCCTATGGCTACACCTTC
d_call: .; j_call: TRBJ1-2; clone_size: .; v_call: TRBV4-3; cdr3_aa: CASSHRQEVGNYGYTF; cdr3_nt: TGCGCCAGCAGCCACCGACAGGAGGTGGGAAACTATGGCTACACCTTC
d_call: TRBD1; j_call: TRBJ2-5; clone_size: .; v_call: TRBV4-3; cdr3_aa: CASSPSHRGRETQYF; cdr3_nt: TGCGCCAGCAGCCCAAGCCACAGGGGGCGAGAGACCCAGTACTTC
d_call: TRBD2; j_call: TRBJ2-1; clone_size: .; v_call: TRBV19; cdr3_aa: CASSPPGGLAGGFYNEQFF; cdr3_nt: TGTGCCAGTAGCCCCCCGGGAGGACTAGCGGGGGGTTTCTACAATGAGCAGTTCTTC
d_call: TRBD2; j_call: TRBJ2-5; clone_size: .; v_call: TRBV10-3; cdr3_aa: CAISWRGQETQYF; cdr3_nt: TGTGCCATCAGTTGGCGGGGGCAAGAGACCCAGTACTTC
d_call: TRBD2; j_call: TRBJ2-1; clone_size: .; v_call: TRBV6-6; cdr3_aa: CASKETTSWAHEQFF; cdr3_nt: TGTGCCAGCAAAGAAACGACTAGCTGGGCCCATGAGCAGTTCTTC
d_call: .; j_call: TRBJ2-3; clone_size: .; v_call: TRBV29-1; cdr3_aa: CSVTWGGGYTDTQYF; cdr3_nt: TGCAGCGTTACTTGGGGGGGCGGCTACACAGATACGCAGTATTTT
d_call: TRBD1; j_call: TRBJ1-2; clone_size: .; v_call: TRBV11-2; cdr3_aa: CASSFFPLSTPGQGTNYGYTF; cdr3_nt: TGTGCCAGCAGTTTTTTCCCGCTCTCCACCCCGGGACAGGGCACTAACTATGGCTACACCTTC
d_call: .; j_call: TRBJ2-1; clone_size: .; v_call: TRBV9; cdr3_aa: CASSVVSGSNYNEQFF; cdr3_nt: TGTGCCAGCAGCGTAGTAAGTGGCTCGAACTACAATGAGCAGTTCTTC
d_call: .; j_call: TRBJ2-7; clone_size: .; v_call: TRBV18; cdr3_aa: CASSFQAGSGEQYF; cdr3_nt: TGTGCCAGCTCCTTCCAGGCGGGGAGTGGGGAGCAGTACTTC
d_call: TRBD1; j_call: TRBJ1-1; clone_size: .; v_call: TRBV29-1; cdr3_aa: CSALTGTNTEAFF; cdr3_nt: TGCAGCGCTTTGACAGGGACGAACACTGAAGCTTTCTTT
d_call: TRBD1; j_call: TRBJ2-5; clone_size: .; v_call: TRBV18; cdr3_aa: CASSTRTGKETQYF; cdr3_nt: TGTGCCAGCTCAACACGGACAGGGAAGGAGACCCAGTACTTC
d_call: TRBD2; j_call: TRBJ2-3; clone_size: .; v_call: TRBV10-3; cdr3_aa: CAISAATSGSATDTQYF; cdr3_nt: TGTGCCATCAGTGCCGCGACTAGCGGGAGTGCCACAGATACGCAGTATTTT
d_call: TRBD1; j_call: TRBJ1-6; clone_size: .; v_call: TRBV5-5; cdr3_aa: CASSLVGGDSPLHF; cdr3_nt: TGTGCCAGCAGCTTGGTAGGGGGCGATTCACCCCTCCACTTT
d_call: .; j_call: TRBJ2-1; clone_size: .; v_call: TRBV29-1; cdr3_aa: CSCGWAGSSYNEQFF; cdr3_nt: TGCAGCTGTGGATGGGCGGGGAGCTCCTACAATGAGCAGTTCTTC
d_call: TRBD1; j_call: TRBJ1-6; clone_size: .; v_call: TRBV18; cdr3_aa: CASSGDSSYNSPLHF; cdr3_nt: TGTGCCAGCTCAGGGGACAGCTCCTATAATTCACCCCTCCACTTT
d_call: TRBD1; j_call: TRBJ1-5; clone_size: .; v_call: TRBV27; cdr3_aa: CASSPGTGGNQPQHF; cdr3_nt: TGTGCCAGCAGCCCCGGGACAGGGGGCAATCAGCCCCAGCATTTT
d_call: TRBD1; j_call: TRBJ1-5; clone_size: .; v_call: TRBV2; cdr3_aa: CASSRQGHDQPQHF; cdr3_nt: TGTGCCAGCAGTAGACAGGGTCACGATCAGCCCCAGCATTTT
d_call: TRBD2; j_call: TRBJ2-7; clone_size: .; v_call: TRBV19; cdr3_aa: CASSTGLAGRGEQYF; cdr3_nt: TGTGCCAGTAGTACAGGACTAGCGGGGCGGGGCGAGCAGTACTTC
d_call: TRBD2; j_call: TRBJ2-7; clone_size: .; v_call: TRBV6-2/TRBV6-3; cdr3_aa: CASSLLRLAGGEQYF; cdr3_nt: TGTGCCAGCAGCCTGCTGAGACTAGCGGGAGGCGAGCAGTACTTC